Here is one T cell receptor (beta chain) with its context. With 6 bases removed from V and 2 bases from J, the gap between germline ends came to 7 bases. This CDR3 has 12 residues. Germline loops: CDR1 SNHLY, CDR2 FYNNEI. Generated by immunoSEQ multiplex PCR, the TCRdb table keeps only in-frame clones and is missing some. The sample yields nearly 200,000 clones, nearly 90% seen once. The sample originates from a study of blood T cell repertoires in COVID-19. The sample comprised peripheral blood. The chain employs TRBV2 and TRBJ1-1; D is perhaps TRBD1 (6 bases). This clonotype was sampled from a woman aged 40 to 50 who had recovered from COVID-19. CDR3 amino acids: CASRQGNTEAFF. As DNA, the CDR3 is TGTGCCAGCAGACAGGGAAACACTGAAGCTTTCTTT.